This T cell receptor beta chain was profiled in a study of shared clonotypes between healthy human individuals. Findings of the study overall: Blood was the only sampled material, and tissue repertoires likely differ.

CDR1 is SGHTA and CDR2 is FQGTGA in the germline V gene. This CDR3 contains 15 residues. Trimming removed 0 bases at V and 1 base at J, with 7 bases between. Profiling relied on immunoSEQ multiplex PCR, and the TCRdb table lists in-frame clones only, not all of them. Of some 2,500,000 clones in the sample, approximately 93% were seen once. A word on this clone: Its antigen is unidentified. Additional DNA sequences in this sample encode the identical CDR3.

The specimen was naive CD4+ T cells from PBMCs. This sample's subset: CD45RA+ positively selected. The TCR originated in a man younger than 35 in good health. Some clones in this sample may be carry-over from other donors' samples. The chain employs TRBV7-3 and TRBJ2-1; the D gene is possibly TRBD2 (6 bases). This CDR3 is CASSLTRESYNEQFF. Here the CDR3 DNA reads TGTGCCAGCAGCTTAACCCGGGAGTCCTACAATGAGCAGTTCTTC.